Below are 6 T cell receptor beta chains sequenced from a single sample in a study of cytomegalovirus exposure and HLA in healthy donors. Profiling relied on immunoSEQ multiplex PCR, and the TCRdb table lists in-frame clones only, not all of them. Here the sample spans hundreds of thousands of clones, approximately 82% being singletons. The sample was PBMCs. These receptors were collected from a woman aged 18-35 years in good health and CMV-seronegative.

The chain uses TRBV2 and TRBJ2-7; D perhaps matches TRBD2 (5 bases). Trimming left V 3 bases short and J 2 bases short, with 8 bases between. The CDR3 sequence is 13 residues long. Looked up from germline, CDR1 is SNHLY and CDR2 is FYNNEI. The CDR3 nucleotides read TGTGCCAGCAGTGAGTTGGAGGCCTACGAGCAGTACTTC. This translates into CASSELEAYEQYF.

CDR3: CASSIELALNEQYF. DNA for the CDR3: TGTGCCAGTAGTATAGAACTTGCTCTCAACGAGCAGTACTTC. The chain combines TRBV19 with TRBJ2-7; D call uncertain. This CDR3 spans 14 amino acids. The V and J ends lost 0 bases and 5 bases respectively, with 11 bases between them. Germline V lookup: CDR1 LNHDA, CDR2 SQIVND (reference sequence).

CDR3 nucleotide sequence: TGCGCCAGCAGCAAGGGGGGGACTAGGGCGTATGAGCAGTTCTTC. Its translation: CASSKGGTRAYEQFF. V is TRBV5-1 and J is TRBJ2-1; 8 nucleotides line up with TRBD2. Losses at the gene ends were 4 bases for V and 8 bases for J; bases not matched to a gene: 11. Germline CDR1 reads SGHRS; CDR2 reads YFSETQ. The CDR3 is 15 residues long.

Written as DNA, the CDR3 is TGTGCCAGCAGTTTGAGGAGGGGTAGCTACGAGCAGTACTTC. It translates to CASSLRRGSYEQYF. The chain recombines TRBV27 with TRBJ2-7; D perhaps matches TRBD2 (6 bases). CDR1 and CDR2 (germline): MNHEY, SMNVEV (reference sequence). The CDR3 is 14 amino acids. The V end was cut by 3 bases, the J end by 3 bases, with 12 bases between.

The chain uses TRBV4-1 and TRBJ2-7; no definite D call. Trimming removed 1 base at V and 4 bases at J, with 8 bases between. Germline V gene lookup returns CDR1 MGHRA and CDR2 YSYEKL. The CDR3 length is 13 residues. The CDR3 spells CASSQAPGYEQYF. CDR3 DNA: TGCGCCAGCAGCCAAGCCCCGGGTTACGAGCAGTACTTC.

This chain uses TRBV10-3 with TRBJ2-5, with 7 bases identical to TRBD2. Looked up from germline, CDR1 is ENHRY and CDR2 is SYGVKD. The V segment lost 3 bases and the J segment 3 bases; nucleotides outside the gene matches: 10. The CDR3 is 16 residues long. The CDR3 loop is CAISDVGSGLEETQYF. CDR3 DNA: TGTGCCATCAGTGATGTAGGTAGCGGGCTAGAAGAGACCCAGTACTTC.